Each of the 19 T cell receptor beta chains below was sequenced from the same sample in a study of T cells in Graves' hyperthyroidism and ophthalmopathy. RNA transcripts served as the template for amplifying TCR beta CDR3 regions. The HTBI primer set served for first-round RT-PCR of the TCR CDR3. TCRdb reprocessed the multiplex PCR reads via MiXCR and lists one record per CDR3 protein. Seen here are hundreds of thousands of distinct CDR3 sequences, about 14% observed once, and the top ten hold roughly an eighth. The sample consisted of blood. These receptors all come from a woman in her forties or fifties with Graves' ophthalmopathy.

CDR3 sequence reads: CASSLGPFKVPTYEQYF. The CDR3 region has the DNA TGTGCCAGCAGCTTAGGCCCCTTCAAGGTACCCACCTACGAGCAGTACTTC. The chain uses TRBV7-3 and TRBJ2-7; D ambiguous. CDR3 size: 17 residues. V gave up 2 bases and J gave up 2 bases, with 19 bases separating them. Germline V gives CDR1 SGHTA, CDR2 FQGTGA.

The chain is built from TRBV29-1 and TRBJ2-7; D may match TRBD1 or TRBD2 (5 bases each). V gave up 6 bases and J gave up 0 bases, with 12 bases separating them. From germline, CDR1 is SQVTM and CDR2 ANQGSEA. The CDR3 totals 13 residues. Written as DNA, the CDR3 is TGCAGCGTCGGGACGGAACTCTCCTACGAGCAGTACTTC. It yields the protein CSVGTELSYEQYF.

This clonotype has a count of ten or more. The genes are TRBV12-3 or TRBV12-4 and TRBJ1-5; D is possibly TRBD1 (5 bases). V dropped 3 bases and J dropped 4 bases, with 13 bases sitting between them. The CDR3 has 15 amino acids. The CDR3 DNA reads TGTGCCAGCAGTTTCCGACGGGACTCTAATCAGCCCCAGCATTTT. It specifies CASSFRRDSNQPQHF.

This clonotype showed up many times. The V call is TRBV7-8, the J call TRBJ1-2, with D possibly matching TRBD1 (6 bases). Trimming removed 5 bases from V and 4 bases from J, with 14 bases in between. Germline CDR1 reads SGHVS; CDR2 reads FQNEAQ. The CDR3 runs to 14 residues. CDR3 coding DNA: TGTGCCAGCAGCCCCGGGACACCTACCTATGGCTACACCTTC. Residues: CASSPGTPTYGYTF.

For this clonotype: A much more abundant neighbour one base away suggests this may be a read error. This chain uses TRBV18 with TRBJ1-1, with D unclear. CDR1 is KGHSH and CDR2 is LQKENI in the germline V gene. The CDR3 totals 14 residues. CDR3 coding DNA: TGTGCCAGCCCACCACCCCGGATGAACACTGAAGCTTTCTTT. Its protein product is CASPPPRMNTEAFF. Supplemented by reference TRBV18 and TRBJ1-1, the full variable domain reads NAGVMQNPRHLVRRRGQEARLRCSPMKGHSHVYWYRQLPEEGLKFMVYLQKENIIDESGMPKERFSAEFPKEGPSILRIQQVVRGDSAAYFCASPPPRMNTEAFFGQGTRLTVV.

V is TRBV27 and J is TRBJ2-7; 14 nucleotides match TRBD2. Germline-derived CDR1 and CDR2 are MNHEY and SMNVEV (reference sequence). The length of the CDR3 is 16 residues. The trim removed 4 bases at V and 4 bases at J, leaving 6 bases unmatched. CDR3: CASSSGLAGVIYEQYF. The CDR3 DNA reads TGTGCCAGCAGTTCGGGACTAGCGGGAGTTATTTACGAGCAGTACTTC.

This clonotype was seen at least ten times. The gene calls are TRBV12-3 or TRBV12-4 and TRBJ2-7; D is perhaps TRBD1 or TRBD2 (5 bases each). The CDR3 contains 15 residues. Trimming left V 5 bases short and J 1 base short, with 15 bases between. The CDR3 region has the DNA TGTGCCAGCAGTCCGTGGGACCGACCATCCTACGAGCAGTACTTC. Its protein is CASSPWDRPSYEQYF.

This clonotype was seen repeatedly, ten times or more. The rearrangement links TRBV3-1 to TRBJ2-1; 10 bases match TRBD2. The CDR3 runs 19 residues. V was pared by 2 bases and J by 4 bases, with 14 bases of the junction left unmatched. The germline V gene encodes CDR1 LGHDT and CDR2 YNNKEL (reference sequence). CDR3 sequence (DNA): TGTGCCAGCAGCCAATTCGAAGGGGCTAGCGGGAGCGCGTACAATGAGCAGTTCTTC. Protein sequence: CASSQFEGASGSAYNEQFF.

This clonotype was detected many times. The chain links TRBV7-9 to TRBJ1-5, with 7 bases that match TRBD1. With V trimmed by 5 bases and J by 5 bases, 6 bases remained unmatched. CDR1 SEHNR and CDR2 FQNEAQ come from the germline V gene (reference sequence). The CDR3 length is 14 residues. CDR3 nucleotides: TGTGCCAGCAGCAACGACAGGGATCATCAGCCCCAGCATTTT. The encoded protein is CASSNDRDHQPQHF. Full variable domain (rest looked up from reference TRBV7-9 and TRBJ1-5): DTGVSQNPRHKITKRGQNVTFRCDPISEHNRLYWYRQTLGQGPEFLTYFQNEAQLEKSRLLSDRFSAERPKGSFSTLEIQRTEQGDSAMYLCASSNDRDHQPQHFGDGTRLSIL.

The table lists this clonotype with many counts. J is TRBJ2-5 and V is TRBV4-1, with TRBD2 matching over 10 bases. The junction had 6 bases not matched to a gene; V was cut back by 0 bases and J by 2 bases. The CDR3 totals 17 residues. Germline loops: CDR1 MGHRA, CDR2 YSYEKL. CDR3 region: CASSQDVAGGLQETQYF. The CDR3 DNA follows: TGCGCCAGCAGCCAAGATGTAGCGGGAGGACTACAAGAGACCCAGTACTTC.

In this sample, this clonotype turned up many times. This chain links TRBV5-1 with TRBJ1-1; D ambiguous. The CDR3 runs to 13 residues. The V gene's germline CDR1 is SGHRS and CDR2 YFSETQ. Trimming left V 4 bases short and J 7 bases short, with 14 bases between. DNA for the CDR3: TGCGCCAGCAGCCCTGGGGAGAAGAGTGAAGCTTTCTTT. Translating it yields CASSPGEKSEAFF.

This clonotype was counted at least ten times. The chain joins TRBV7-9 to TRBJ1-6; 7 positions match TRBD1. Trimming cost V 5 bases and J 9 bases; bases outside gene matches: 7. Germline CDR1 reads SEHNR; CDR2 reads FQNEAQ (reference sequence). This CDR3 region has 14 residues. In DNA form, the CDR3 reads TGTGCCAGCAGCCGGACAGGCTTGGGTTCACCCCTCCACTTT. Translating gives CASSRTGLGSPLHF.

This clonotype showed up many times. This rearrangement joins TRBV20-1 to TRBJ2-4; D ambiguous. The CDR3 is 13 amino acids. The V gene lost 3 bases and the J gene lost 0 bases, with 6 bases spanning the gap. Germline-derived CDR1 and CDR2 are DFQATT and SNEGSKA (reference sequence). CDR3 sequence: CSARNIAKNIQYF. The CDR3 nucleotides are TGCAGTGCTAGGAACATAGCCAAAAACATTCAGTACTTC.

The J gene is TRBJ2-3, the V gene TRBV7-3, with D perhaps TRBD1 (6 bases). The length of the CDR3 is 15 residues. CDR1 and CDR2 from the germline V gene are SGHTA and FQGTGA. Trimming removed 5 bases from V and 2 bases from J, with 14 bases in between. CDR3 in DNA: TGTGCCAGCAGCCTAATGACAGGATACACAGATACGCAGTATTTT. Its translation: CASSLMTGYTDTQYF.

In this sample, this clonotype turned up many times. The chain has TRBV28 and TRBJ1-2, with TRBD1 matching over 11 bases. Losses at the gene ends were 5 bases for V and 8 bases for J; bases not matched to a gene: 7. The germline V gene encodes CDR1 MDHEN and CDR2 SYDVKM. This CDR3 has 14 amino acids. DNA of the CDR3: TGTGCCAGCAGTGGGGGACAGGGGGTGACCGGCTACACCTTC. Encoded protein: CASSGGQGVTGYTF.

The chain carries TRBV28 and TRBJ1-5, with D unclear. CDR1 MDHEN and CDR2 SYDVKM come from the germline V gene. CDR3 size: 15 residues. Trimming cost V 6 bases and J 6 bases, with 18 bases left between them. The CDR3 coding sequence is TGTGCCAGCAGCCCCAGGATCGTCCAAGGTCAGCCCCAGCATTTT. This gives the protein CASSPRIVQGQPQHF.

This clonotype came up many times. The chain employs TRBV6-2 or TRBV6-3 and TRBJ2-1; D perhaps matches TRBD2 (5 bases). Deletions cut 2 bases from V and 8 bases from J, with 13 bases between. Germline assignment: CDR1 MNHEY and CDR2 SVGEGT. This CDR3 has 14 amino acids. CDR3 amino acids: CASSYRDDWDEQFF. CDR3 DNA: TGTGCCAGCAGTTACCGGGATGATTGGGATGAGCAGTTCTTC.

In regard to this clonotype: A read error may be the cause here, since a much bigger clone is one base away. The rearrangement links TRBV7-8 to TRBJ2-6; D is unclear. The CDR3 has 20 amino acids. Germline values: CDR1 SGHVS, CDR2 FQNEAQ. CDR3 bases: TGTACCAGCAGCTTAGGTATTCCGGTCCGAACTTCCAGTGGGGCCAACGTCCTGACTTTC. It yields the protein CTSSLGIPVRTSSGANVLTF.

The table lists this clonotype with many counts. CDR3 sequence: CASSIRLAASYEQYF. The CDR3 region has the DNA TGTGCCAGTAGTATCCGGCTAGCGGCCTCCTACGAGCAGTACTTC. The chain recombines TRBV19 with TRBJ2-7; 7 bases match TRBD2. This CDR3 has 15 residues. J gave up 0 bases and V 3 bases, and 5 bases lay outside the gene matches. Germline CDR1 LNHDA, CDR2 SQIVND (reference sequence).